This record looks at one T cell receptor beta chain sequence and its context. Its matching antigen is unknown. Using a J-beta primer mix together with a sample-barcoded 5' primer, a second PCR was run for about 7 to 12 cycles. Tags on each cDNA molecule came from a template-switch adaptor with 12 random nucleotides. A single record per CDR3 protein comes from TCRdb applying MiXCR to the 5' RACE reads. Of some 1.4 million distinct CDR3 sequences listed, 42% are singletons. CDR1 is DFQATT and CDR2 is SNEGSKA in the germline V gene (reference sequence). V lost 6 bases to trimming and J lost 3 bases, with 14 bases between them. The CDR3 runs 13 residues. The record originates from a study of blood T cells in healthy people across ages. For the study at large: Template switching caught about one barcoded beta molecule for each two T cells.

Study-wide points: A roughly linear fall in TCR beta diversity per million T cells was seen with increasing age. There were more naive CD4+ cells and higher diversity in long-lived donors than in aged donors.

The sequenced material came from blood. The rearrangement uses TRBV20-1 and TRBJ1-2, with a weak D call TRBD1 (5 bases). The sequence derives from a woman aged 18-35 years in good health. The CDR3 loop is CSALGLLDYGYTF. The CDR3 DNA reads TGCAGTGCGTTGGGGCTCTTAGACTATGGCTACACCTTC.